One and the same sample provided the 14 T cell receptor beta chains below, sequenced in a study of OX40 agonist ivuxolimab in advanced cancers. Library creation used the immunoSEQ multiplex PCR assay. TCRdb re-hosts the immuneACCESS table, in-frame sequences only. Its copies lack some clones; in the studies checked, an unresolved V gene accounts for under half of them, and the cause for the rest is not known. This sample is represented by roughly 80,000 clones; roughly 85% of them were singletons. The top ten clonotypes cover approximately 0.6% of the sample. The source was CD4+ or CD8+ T cells sorted from blood, collected in a trial of the OX40 agonist ivuxolimab. The receptors shown here come from an adult with an advanced solid tumor such as melanoma, head and neck, liver or kidney cancer.

The chain is built from TRBV7-9 and TRBJ1-4, with D unclear. Germline V lookup: CDR1 SEHNR, CDR2 FQNEAQ (reference sequence). This CDR3 contains 17 residues. V was pared by 5 bases and J by 0 bases, with 16 bases between. CDR3 DNA sequence: TGTGCCAGCAGCGCGGGCCTCTCCCGGCCAACTAATGAAAAACTGTTTTTT. It yields the protein CASSAGLSRPTNEKLFF. Full variable domain (missing parts from reference TRBV7-9 and TRBJ1-4): DTGVSQNPRHKITKRGQNVTFRCDPISEHNRLYWYRQTLGQGPEFLTYFQNEAQLEKSRLLSDRFSAERPKGSFSTLEIQRTEQGDSAMYLCASSAGLSRPTNEKLFFGSGTQLSVL.

The chain links TRBV6-6 to TRBJ1-5; weak D call: TRBD1 (6 bases). The CDR3 totals 15 residues. Trimming took off 4 bases at V and 3 bases at J, with 13 bases between the two ends. Germline CDR1 and CDR2: MNHNY and SVGAGI (reference sequence). The CDR3 sequence is CASSSRQAVNQPQHF. In DNA form, the CDR3 reads TGTGCCAGCAGTTCGCGACAGGCCGTCAATCAGCCCCAGCATTTT.

This clone has only one observation. The CDR3 bases are TGCGCCAGCAGCTCCCCGGGGGGAAACGAGCAGTACTTC. Its protein is CASSSPGGNEQYF. This chain links TRBV5-1 with TRBJ2-5, with 7 bases lining up with TRBD2. Gene TRBJ2-7 matches the end of the DNA better, so the J call may be wrong. Germline V CDR1 and CDR2: SGHRS, YFSETQ. The CDR3 spans 13 residues.

The chain carries TRBV7-2 and TRBJ2-5, with D perhaps assigned TRBD1 or TRBD2 (5 bases each). Trimming took 5 bases from V and 2 from J, leaving 9 bases between them. The CDR3 extends over 13 amino acids. In germline, CDR1 is SGHTA, CDR2 FQGNSA. The CDR3 here is CASSRDVQETQYF. In DNA form, the CDR3 reads TGTGCCAGCAGCCGGGACGTACAAGAGACCCAGTACTTC.

The chain has TRBV27 and TRBJ2-3; perhaps TRBD1 as D (5 bases). This CDR3 contains 15 residues. The V end lost 5 bases, the J end lost 5 bases, and 17 bases lay between the germline ends. Germline V gene lookup returns CDR1 MNHEY and CDR2 SMNVEV (reference sequence). The DNA of the CDR3 is TGTGCCAGCAGTGGAAGGACGGTGCAGGGAGATACGCAGTATTTT. Amino acid sequence: CASSGRTVQGDTQYF.

CDR3 in DNA: TGTGCCAGCAGCCAAGGGGTTACAGGGACAGGAGTGGGTGAAGCTTTCTTT. Translation: CASSQGVTGTGVGEAFF. The chain couples TRBV4-2 to TRBJ1-1, with 8 bases that match TRBD1. J gave up 7 bases and V 1 base, and 14 bases lay outside the gene matches. The germline V gene encodes CDR1 LGHNA and CDR2 YNFKEQ. The CDR3 has 17 amino acids.

This chain links TRBV7-2 with TRBJ2-5, with a weak D call TRBD2 (5 bases). Germline CDR1 SGHTA, CDR2 FQGNSA. The CDR3 has 15 residues. Between the trimmed V and J ends, which lost 3 bases and 2 bases, there was a span of 13 bases. This CDR3 is CASSFRRGVQETQYF. As DNA, the CDR3 is TGTGCCAGCAGCTTCAGACGGGGAGTACAAGAGACCCAGTACTTC.

This chain joins TRBV2 and TRBJ1-5; possibly TRBD1 for D (5 bases). This CDR3 is built from 16 residues. The V and J ends lost 4 bases and 2 bases respectively, with 15 bases between them. Germline assignment: CDR1 SNHLY and CDR2 FYNNEI. CDR3 DNA sequence: TGTGCCAGCAGTGGGGCAGGGATTAGGGGCAATCAGCCCCAGCATTTT. Amino acids: CASSGAGIRGNQPQHF.

The chain recombines TRBV5-5 with TRBJ2-3; D uncertain. Between the trimmed V and J ends, which lost 0 bases and 0 bases, there was a span of 11 bases. CDR1 is SGHKS, CDR2 YYEKEE, per germline (reference sequence). The CDR3 runs to 16 residues. This chain's CDR3 is CASSLVSDTSTDTQYF. The CDR3 DNA follows: TGTGCCAGCAGCTTGGTATCAGATACTAGCACAGATACGCAGTATTTT.

Comment on this clone: Without the conserved terminal phenylalanine or tryptophan, this CDR3 likely stems from a read error. No DNA is shown, since the ends of the CDR3 on it are uncertain; the CDR3 is the one TCRdb lists. The CDR3 reads CASSQPTGNK. The chain uses TRBV4-1 and TRBJ1-1; TRBD1 is the table's D call and was not checked against the DNA. The CDR3 totals 10 residues, both ends included. Germline V gene lookup returns CDR1 MGHRA and CDR2 YSYEKL.

J is TRBJ1-1 and V is TRBV7-2, with D possibly matching TRBD1 (5 bases). This CDR3 spans 13 amino acids. V lost 3 bases, J lost 5 bases, and 10 bases lay in between. Germline lookup yields CDR1 SGHTA and CDR2 FQGNSA. The CDR3 DNA sequence: TGTGCCAGCAGCTTTTGGGGGGGGACTGAAGCTTTCTTT. It translates to CASSFWGGTEAFF.

V usage is TRBV2 and J usage is TRBJ1-5; D is uncertain. V was trimmed by 7 bases and J by 3 bases, leaving 10 bases between them. Germline assignment: CDR1 SNHLY and CDR2 FYNNEI. The CDR3 is made up of 13 amino acids. The CDR3, as DNA: TGTGCCAGCACGGGCGGCAACAATCAGCCCCAGCATTTT. It specifies CASTGGNNQPQHF. Together with reference TRBV2 and TRBJ1-5, the CDR3 gives the full variable domain: EPEVTQTPSHQVTQMGQEVILRCVPISNHLYFYWYRQILGQKVEFLVSFYNNEISEKSEIFDDQFSVERPDGSNFTLKIRSTKLEDSAMYFCASTGGNNQPQHFGDGTRLSIL.

This chain joins TRBV5-6 and TRBJ1-4; 9 bases agree with TRBD1. In germline, CDR1 is SGHDT, CDR2 YYEEEE. The CDR3 covers 16 residues. Germline trimming cut 0 bases from V and 10 bases from J; bases unmatched to any gene: 10. The chain's CDR3 is CASSLAGGDRDGKLFF. The CDR3 DNA sequence: TGTGCCAGCAGCTTGGCCGGGGGGGACAGGGATGGAAAACTGTTTTTT.

The rearrangement joins TRBV18 to TRBJ1-4, with D unclear. The V end was cut by 5 bases, the J end by 5 bases, with 15 bases between. Looked up from germline, CDR1 is KGHSH and CDR2 is LQKENI. This CDR3 spans 15 amino acids. CDR3 in amino acids: CASSVLAGRNEKLFF. The CDR3 DNA sequence: TGTGCCAGCTCAGTCCTCGCGGGCAGAAATGAAAAACTGTTTTTT. The full variable domain, in which reference TRBV18 and TRBJ1-4 provide the parts outside the CDR3, is NAGVMQNPRHLVRRRGQEARLRCSPMKGHSHVYWYRQLPEEGLKFMVYLQKENIIDESGMPKERFSAEFPKEGPSILRIQQVVRGDSAAYFCASSVLAGRNEKLFFGSGTQLSVL.